These T cell receptor beta chains were read from a single sample in a study of T cells in Graves' hyperthyroidism and ophthalmopathy. TCRdb reprocessed the multiplex PCR reads with MiXCR, giving one entry per CDR3 protein. Of about 760,000 distinct CDR3 sequences listed, 35% are singletons. Material for sequencing was blood. The receptors were sampled from a woman between 40 and 55 years old with Graves' hyperthyroidism. Each CDR3 is given with its conserved first and last residue. A D gene is named only where the DNA matches it firmly. Expanded clones get a size class; other rows say once, few or many, or leave the size out.

-,TRBV29-1,-,TRBJ2-2,CSVVHPTGELFF,TGCAGCGTTGTCCATCCCACCGGGGAGCTGTTTTTT
-,TRBV10-1,many,TRBJ2-2,CASSETYQAGELFF,TGCGCCAGCAGTGAGACATATCAAGCTGGGGAGCTGTTTTTT
TRBD1,TRBV6-6,-,TRBJ1-4,CATRDSRNEKLFF,TGTGCCACCAGGGACAGTCGGAATGAAAAACTGTTTTTT
TRBD2,TRBV14,few,TRBJ2-7,CASSQEGRGGLREQYF,TGTGCCAGCAGCCAAGAAGGTCGGGGGGGATTACGAGAGCAGTACTTC
TRBD2,TRBV9,many,TRBJ2-5,CASSVYPSGIETQYF,TGTGCCAGCAGCGTATATCCTAGCGGGATAGAGACCCAGTACTTC
-,TRBV7-9,-,TRBJ2-3,CASSSQGSTDTQYF,TGTGCCAGCAGCTCTCAGGGTAGCACAGATACGCAGTATTTT
TRBD1,TRBV10-3,-,TRBJ2-2,CAIVGQGDGELFF,TGTGCCATCGTCGGACAGGGTGACGGGGAGCTGTTTTTT
-,TRBV20-1,few,TRBJ2-7,CSARRNPGYEQYF,TGCAGTGCTAGGAGGAACCCCGGCTACGAGCAGTACTTC
TRBD1,TRBV7-2,many,TRBJ2-7,CASSLAGTGDPYEQYF,TGTGCCAGCAGCTTAGCTGGGACAGGGGATCCCTACGAGCAGTACTTC
-,TRBV11-2,many,TRBJ1-2,CASSPQSVGYTF,TGTGCCAGCAGCCCTCAGTCAGTTGGCTACACCTTC
TRBD2,TRBV12-3/TRBV12-4,-,TRBJ2-7,CASSPQRGLSYEQYF,TGTGCCAGCAGCCCCCAGCGGGGATTAAGCTACGAGCAGTACTTC
-,TRBV7-2,many,TRBJ1-5,CASSRIVNQPQHF,TGTGCCAGCAGCCGGATAGTCAATCAGCCCCAGCATTTT
TRBD2,TRBV27,-,TRBJ2-7,CASAVASGSYEQYF,TGTGCCAGCGCTGTGGCTAGCGGGTCCTACGAGCAGTACTTC
TRBD1,TRBV12-3/TRBV12-4,-,TRBJ1-2,CASSSRQGRGGYTF,TGTGCCAGCAGTTCCCGACAGGGTCGGGGTGGCTACACCTTC
TRBD1,TRBV11-2,-,TRBJ2-2,CASRPGQGLGTGELFF,TGTGCCAGCAGACCTGGACAGGGGTTGGGCACCGGGGAGCTGTTTTTT
-,TRBV5-4,-,TRBJ1-1,CASSLTSRHSQEAFF,TGTGCCAGCAGCTTGACCTCGAGGCACAGCCAGGAAGCTTTCTTT
-,TRBV7-8,-,TRBJ1-5,CASSPTPRAHQPQHF,TGTGCCAGCAGCCCAACCCCCCGGGCACACCAGCCCCAGCATTTT
TRBD1,TRBV7-9,many,TRBJ1-6,CASSLVGGRGHAALHF,TGTGCCAGCAGCTTAGTGGGCGGCAGGGGGCATGCGGCCCTCCACTTT
-,TRBV2,many,TRBJ2-2,CASSRGPRNTGELFF,TGTGCCAGCAGCCGTGGACCGAGAAACACCGGGGAGCTGTTTTTT
-,TRBV7-9,many,TRBJ1-6,CASSLRTDSPLHF,TGTGCCAGCAGCTTACGGACCGATTCACCCCTCCACTTT
-,TRBV5-1,many,TRBJ2-2,CASSFSTAVTGELFF,TGCGCCAGCAGCTTCTCCACCGCGGTCACCGGGGAGCTGTTTTTT
-,TRBV7-3,once,TRBJ1-3,CASSKRGGNTIYF,TGTGCCAGCAGCAAACGAGGCGGAAACACCATATATTTT
-,TRBV5-8,many,TRBJ2-7,CASSLGGTATYEQYF,TGTGCCAGCAGCTTGGGCGGGACAGCAACATACGAGCAGTACTTC
TRBD1,TRBV29-1,many,TRBJ1-1,CSVESRGETTEAFF,TGCAGCGTTGAGTCCAGGGGGGAGACCACTGAAGCTTTCTTT
-,TRBV12-3/TRBV12-4,-,TRBJ1-4,CASSHRLESEKLFF,TGTGCCAGCAGTCACCGCCTTGAGAGTGAAAAACTGTTTTTT
TRBD1,TRBV20-1,-,TRBJ1-5,CSARSTGGNQPQHF,TGCAGTGCTAGGTCGACAGGGGGCAATCAGCCCCAGCATTTT
-,TRBV25-1,once,TRBJ1-2,CASSDQGTRGYGGYTF,TGTGCCAGCAGTGATCAAGGGACGAGGGGCTACGGTGGCTACACCTTC
-,TRBV6-5,once,TRBJ2-6,CASSFLGQLHSGANVLTF,TGTGCCAGCAGTTTCCTCGGACAGTTACACTCTGGGGCCAACGTCCTGACTTTC
-,TRBV20-1,-,TRBJ1-1,CSTRNGVNTEAFF,TGCAGTACCCGAAACGGAGTTAACACTGAAGCTTTCTTT
TRBD1,TRBV19,once,TRBJ2-5,CASSIVGQQETQYF,TGTGCCAGTAGTATCGTGGGACAGCAAGAGACCCAGTACTTC
-,TRBV12-3/TRBV12-4,few,TRBJ2-3,CASSSHLGGQGGTQYF,TGTGCCAGCAGTTCACACCTAGGCGGGCAAGGGGGTACGCAGTATTTT
-,TRBV29-1,many,TRBJ2-7,CSVEDTAAAYEQYF,TGCAGCGTTGAAGATACGGCGGCAGCGTACGAGCAGTACTTC
-,TRBV20-1,once,TRBJ1-5,CSARDYRRANLPQHF,TGCAGTGCTAGAGATTATAGGAGGGCCAATCTGCCCCAGCATTTT
-,TRBV25-1,many,TRBJ1-1,CASSEGTYPLNTEAFF,TGTGCCAGCAGTGAGGGGACATACCCCCTGAACACTGAAGCTTTCTTT
-,TRBV3-1,few,TRBJ1-3,CASSQVVGARVNTIYF,TGTGCCAGCAGCCAAGTCGTAGGAGCCAGGGTGAACACCATATATTTT
-,TRBV5-1,few,TRBJ2-5,CASSLNGGGQETQYF,TGCGCCAGCAGCCTAAATGGGGGCGGCCAGGAGACCCAGTACTTC
TRBD1,TRBV28,-,TRBJ2-6,CASSPPGQGGNVLTF,TGTGCCAGCAGTCCCCCGGGACAGGGAGGCAACGTCCTGACTTTC
-,TRBV12-3/TRBV12-4,-,TRBJ2-7,CASSPGGSFYQQYF,TGTGCCAGCAGCCCCGGGGGCAGTTTCTACCAGCAGTACTTC
-,TRBV19,many,TRBJ2-7,CASSSGPSEGTYEQYF,TGTGCCAGTAGTTCCGGGCCCTCGGAGGGAACCTACGAGCAGTACTTC
-,TRBV9,-,TRBJ2-3,CASSADSDKQGRDTQYF,TGTGCCAGCAGCGCAGACTCTGATAAGCAAGGTAGAGATACGCAGTATTTT
TRBD1,TRBV10-3,-,TRBJ2-7,CASSYSRQGAQEQYF,TGTGCCAGCAGTTACTCTAGACAGGGGGCTCAAGAGCAGTACTTC
-,TRBV3-1,many,TRBJ1-4,CASIGRRGEKLFF,TGTGCCAGCATCGGGAGGAGGGGAGAAAAACTGTTTTTT
-,TRBV29-1,-,TRBJ2-7,CSVEDPSYEQYF,TGCAGCGTTGAAGATCCCAGCTACGAGCAGTACTTC
TRBD1,TRBV10-3,-,TRBJ1-2,CAISTQGDGYTF,TGTGCCATCAGTACGCAGGGGGATGGCTACACCTTC
TRBD1,TRBV6-6,few,TRBJ1-1,CAARQGRTEAFF,TGTGCCGCCCGACAGGGTCGGACTGAAGCTTTCTTT
-,TRBV6-1,few,TRBJ1-6,CAAGPSRSYNSPLHF,TGTGCCGCCGGTCCCTCTAGGTCCTATAATTCACCCCTCCACTTT
-,TRBV19,-,TRBJ1-5,CASGIGGGMDFQPQHF,TGTGCCAGTGGTATAGGGGGAGGGATGGATTTCCAGCCCCAGCATTTT
-,TRBV6-1,-,TRBJ1-2,CASSPAERRNYGYTF,TGTGCCAGCAGTCCGGCGGAGAGGAGAAACTATGGCTACACCTTC
-,TRBV4-3,many,TRBJ2-5,CASSQDGGGKETQYF,TGCGCCAGCAGCCAAGACGGAGGGGGTAAAGAGACCCAGTACTTC
TRBD1,TRBV7-2,-,TRBJ2-7,CASSSWTGPAYEQHF,TGTGCCAGCAGCTCATGGACAGGGCCTGCCTACGAGCAGCACTTC
-,TRBV7-2,-,TRBJ2-5,CASMSTGETQYF,TGTGCCAGCATGTCCACTGGGGAGACCCAGTACTTC
TRBD1,TRBV6-5,many,TRBJ2-2,CASSRQGGTGELFF,TGTGCCAGCAGCAGACAGGGGGGCACCGGGGAGCTGTTTTTT
TRBD1,TRBV7-9,many,TRBJ1-1,CASSQGASTEAFF,TGTGCCAGCAGCCAGGGGGCTAGCACTGAAGCTTTCTTT
TRBD1,TRBV12-3/TRBV12-4,few,TRBJ1-5,CASSLGQGPSNQPQHF,TGTGCCAGCAGTTTGGGACAGGGCCCGAGCAATCAGCCCCAGCATTTT
TRBD1,TRBV29-1,many,TRBJ2-7,CSVGTGPYEQYF,TGCAGCGTTGGGACAGGGCCCTACGAGCAGTACTTC
TRBD1,TRBV20-1,-,TRBJ1-4,CSARDLRTGGEEKLFF,TGCAGTGCTAGAGATCTAAGGACAGGGGGGGAAGAAAAACTGTTTTTT
-,TRBV7-2,-,TRBJ1-4,CASSLHATNEKLVF,TGTGCCAGCAGCCTACACGCAACTAATGAAAAACTGGTTTTT
TRBD2,TRBV6-5,-,TRBJ2-7,CASSYSTSGTYEQYF,TGTGCCAGCAGTTACTCGACTAGCGGGACCTACGAGCAGTACTTC
-,TRBV4-1,-,TRBJ1-5,CASSLEAGVRNQPQHF,TGCGCCAGCAGCCTGGAAGCCGGGGTTCGCAATCAGCCCCAGCATTTT
-,TRBV6-5,-,TRBJ1-5,CASSLEGGLGPQHF,TGTGCCAGCAGTCTGGAGGGGGGTCTTGGGCCCCAGCATTTT